These 18 T cell receptor beta chains came from one sample sequenced in a study of immune evolution from preneoplasia to lung adenocarcinoma. Clones were sequenced by immunoSEQ multiplex PCR, and TCRdb holds only the in-frame ones, with some missing. This table holds a few thousand clones, about 80% found once. The sequenced sample consisted of FFPE lung adenocarcinoma in situ tissue. These receptors all come from a person aged 60-79 years with lung adenocarcinoma.

This clone was detected only a few times. V usage is TRBV5-3 and J usage is TRBJ1-3; perhaps TRBD1 as D (6 bases). TRBV5-3 carries the ORF label, with uncertain function. The CDR3 has 16 amino acids. Trimming removed 2 bases at V and 0 bases at J, with 12 bases between. The CDR3 region is CARSFATGSSGNTIYF. DNA of the CDR3: TGTGCCAGAAGCTTCGCGACAGGTTCCTCTGGAAACACCATATATTTT.

The gene calls are TRBV5-1 and TRBJ1-6; 9 nucleotides line up with TRBD1. V trimming: 3 bases; J trimming: 6 bases; junction bases outside the gene matches: 7. Looked up from germline, CDR1 is SGHRS and CDR2 is YFSETQ. This CDR3 is 16 amino acids long. Written as DNA, the CDR3 is TGCGCCAGCAGCTCGGGACAGGGACCGGTTAATTCACCCCTCCACTTT. Protein sequence: CASSSGQGPVNSPLHF.

This sequence joins TRBV5-6 and TRBJ1-2, with D unclear. The ends were cut back, 3 bases at V and 1 base at J, with 16 bases in the middle. This CDR3 comprises 16 residues. The germline CDR1 and CDR2 sequences are SGHDT and YYEEEE. The CDR3 is CASSSLWKARNYGYTF. As DNA, the CDR3 is TGTGCCAGCAGCTCTCTTTGGAAAGCGCGTAACTATGGCTACACCTTC.

As regards this clone: At the DNA level, this CDR3 is encoded by other sequences in the same sample as well. The gene calls are TRBV9 and TRBJ2-2; D is tentatively TRBD1 or TRBD2 (5 bases each). Trimming stripped 0 bases from V and 2 bases from J, with 11 bases between. The CDR3 runs to 16 residues. CDR1 is SGDLS and CDR2 is YYNGEE in the germline V gene. The CDR3 bases are TGTGCCAGCAGCGTAGGTGACGGGGCAAACACCGGGGAGCTGTTTTTT. It is translated as CASSVGDGANTGELFF.

This clone was observed once. The V and J genes are TRBV11-2 and TRBJ1-1; possibly TRBD1 for D (6 bases). V was clipped by 1 base and J by 3 bases, with 6 bases between them. The CDR3 sequence is 13 residues long. Germline CDR1 SGHAT, CDR2 FQNNGV. The CDR3 bases are TGTGCCAGCAGCTTAGCAGGGGACACTGAAGCTTTCTTT. It codes for CASSLAGDTEAFF.

The rearrangement uses TRBV28 and TRBJ2-7, with D perhaps TRBD1 (6 bases). The CDR3 runs to 17 residues. Germline V CDR1 and CDR2: MDHEN, SYDVKM. The V gene lost 4 bases and the J gene lost 3 bases, with 22 bases spanning the gap. In nucleotides, the CDR3 is TGTGCCAGCAGTTCCCACAGGACAGTAGGGTTTTACTACGAGCAGTACTTC. Its translation: CASSSHRTVGFYYEQYF.

V usage is TRBV5-4 and J usage is TRBJ2-7, with a tentative D call TRBD1 (6 bases). Trimming took 4 bases from V and 2 from J, leaving 13 bases between them. The germline CDR1 and CDR2 sequences are SGHNT and YYREEE (reference sequence). CDR3 length: 14 amino acids. The CDR3 reads CASSPPDRTYEQYF. The CDR3 nucleotides read TGTGCCAGCAGCCCCCCAGACAGGACCTACGAGCAGTACTTC.

The chain uses TRBV6-5 and TRBJ2-5, with 13 positions matching TRBD2. Germline CDR1 reads MNHEY; CDR2 reads SVGAGI. The ends lost 6 bases at V and 4 bases at J; junction bases unmatched: 5. This CDR3 is 15 amino acids long. DNA of the CDR3: TGTGCCAGCAGATGGGGACTAGCGGGGAGAGAGACCCAGTACTTC. Amino acid sequence: CASRWGLAGRETQYF.

The rearrangement links TRBV11-2 to TRBJ2-1, with D hard to call. CDR1 is SGHAT and CDR2 is FQNNGV in the germline V gene. The ends were cut back, 0 bases at V and 5 bases at J, with 11 bases in the middle. The CDR3 has 15 residues. The CDR3: CASSLEGRPNNEQFF. Here the CDR3 DNA reads TGTGCCAGCAGCTTAGAAGGACGGCCAAACAATGAGCAGTTCTTC. The whole variable domain, filled in from reference TRBV11-2 and TRBJ2-1, reads EAGVAQSPRYKIIEKRQSVAFWCNPISGHATLYWYQQILGQGPKLLIQFQNNGVVDDSQLPKDRFSAERLKGVDSTLKIQPAKLEDSAVYLCASSLEGRPNNEQFFGPGTRLTVL.

This chain connects TRBV20-1 to TRBJ2-5; D unresolved. Germline V gene data show CDR1 as DFQATT and CDR2 as SNEGSKA (reference sequence). Deletions cut 5 bases from V and 7 bases from J, with 11 bases between. CDR3 length equals 11 residues. CDR3 sequence: CSALAVGTQYF. The CDR3 bases are TGCAGTGCTCTCGCGGTCGGGACCCAGTACTTC.

This chain joins TRBV5-1 and TRBJ1-1, with 10 positions matching TRBD1. V was pared by 0 bases and J by 1 base, with 6 bases of the junction left unmatched. The CDR3 extends over 17 amino acids. Germline loops: CDR1 SGHRS, CDR2 YFSETQ. In nucleotides, the CDR3 is TGCGCCAGCAGCTTGGGACAGGGGGCTTTCTCGAACACTGAAGCTTTCTTT. Amino acid sequence: CASSLGQGAFSNTEAFF.

This chain links TRBV6-5 with TRBJ1-2; possible D gene TRBD1, 5 bases. The V end lost 2 bases, the J end lost 4 bases, and 8 bases lay between the germline ends. CDR1 MNHEY and CDR2 SVGAGI come from the germline V gene. This CDR3 has 13 residues. CDR3 amino acids: CASSYRDRYGYTF. The CDR3 DNA reads TGTGCCAGCAGTTACCGGGACCGCTATGGCTACACCTTC.

The chain uses TRBV7-3 and TRBJ2-2; 10 positions match TRBD2. The CDR3 has 19 residues. The V gene end was trimmed by 1 base and the J gene end by 0 bases; junction bases not matched to a gene: 8. Looked up from germline, CDR1 is SGHTA and CDR2 is FQGTGA. CDR3 amino acids: CASSLIGSAGGSNTGELFF. For the CDR3, the DNA is TGTGCCAGCAGCTTAATCGGGTCAGCGGGGGGGTCGAACACCGGGGAGCTGTTTTTT.

The chain couples TRBV9 to TRBJ1-3; 7 positions agree with TRBD1. The CDR3 sequence is 15 residues long. V was pared by 3 bases and J by 0 bases, with 3 bases of the junction left unmatched. CDR1 SGDLS and CDR2 YYNGEE come from the germline V gene. CDR3 in DNA: TGTGCCAGCAGCGGCAGGGGGACCTCTGGAAACACCATATATTTT. Amino acids: CASSGRGTSGNTIYF.

The rearrangement uses TRBV15 and TRBJ2-3; TRBD1 or TRBD2 may be the D gene (6 bases each). V was trimmed by 0 bases and J by 0 bases, leaving 19 bases between them. This CDR3 spans 19 amino acids. The germline V gene has CDR1 LNHNV and CDR2 YYDKDF (reference sequence). The CDR3 DNA sequence: TGTGCCACCAGCAGAGATTTTTCGGGTGGGGGGCGGAGCACAGATACGCAGTATTTT. It encodes CATSRDFSGGGRSTDTQYF.

As DNA, the CDR3 is TGCAGTGCCACCGATTACAATGAGCAGTTCTTC. Its protein is CSATDYNEQFF. V and J are TRBV20-1 and TRBJ2-1, with D unresolved. Trimming shortened V by 6 bases and J by 4 bases, and 7 bases separated the two germline ends. The length of the CDR3 is 11 residues. Germline CDR1 reads DFQATT; CDR2 reads SNEGSKA (reference sequence).

The rearrangement links TRBV13 to TRBJ2-5; a possible D gene is TRBD2 (5 bases). Germline CDR1 reads PRHDT; CDR2 reads FYEKMQ (reference sequence). The V end lost 4 bases, the J end lost 5 bases, and 11 bases lay between the germline ends. The CDR3 runs to 13 residues. CDR3 amino acids: CASSSGWGETQYF. For the CDR3, the DNA is TGTGCCAGCAGCTCGGGGTGGGGTGAGACCCAGTACTTC.

This clone has only one observation. The rearrangement joins TRBV30 to TRBJ1-5; possible D gene TRBD1, 5 bases. CDR3 size: 14 residues. Germline V gene lookup returns CDR1 GTSNPN and CDR2 SVGIG (reference sequence). V lost 3 bases to trimming and J lost 0 bases, with 9 bases between them. The CDR3 nucleotides read TGTGCCTGGAGATCACAGGTTAGCAATCAGCCCCAGCATTTT. Its protein product is CAWRSQVSNQPQHF.